The 27 T cell receptor beta chains in this list originate from one sample, sequenced in a study of blood T cell repertoires in COVID-19. Data came from immunoSEQ multiplex PCR; TCRdb stores just in-frame clones and leaves some out. The sample holds roughly 50,000 clones, 80% to 90% seen once. The sample consisted of peripheral blood. The source of these receptors is a human donor in a cohort sampled during active COVID-19.

V gene TRBV10-1 combines with J gene TRBJ2-3; 7 nucleotides line up with TRBD1. The V segment lost 4 bases and the J segment 4 bases; nucleotides outside the gene matches: 2. Germline CDR1 is WNHNN and CDR2 is SYGVQD (reference sequence). The length of the CDR3 is 13 residues. In DNA form, the CDR3 reads TGCGCCAGCAGTGGACAGGGAGCAGATACGCAGTATTTT. Protein product: CASSGQGADTQYF.

This rearrangement joins TRBV3-1 (or the pseudogene TRBV3-2) to TRBJ1-6, with TRBD1 identical over 8 bases. Trimming at V came to 5 bases and at J to 3 bases, leaving 9 bases not matched to a gene. This CDR3 contains 17 residues. CDR1 and CDR2 from the germline V gene are LGHDT and YNNKEL (reference sequence). CDR3 amino acids: CASSTPGGEGYNSPLHF. The CDR3 nucleotides read TGTGCCAGCAGCACCCCAGGGGGCGAAGGCTATAATTCACCCCTCCACTTT.

The V and J genes are TRBV2 and TRBJ2-5, with 10 bases identical to TRBD2. CDR3 length: 14 amino acids. V lost 4 bases, J lost 7 bases, and 6 bases stayed unmatched. Germline assignment: CDR1 SNHLY and CDR2 FYNNEI. This chain's CDR3 is CASSVTSGLATQYF. CDR3 sequence (DNA): TGTGCCAGCAGTGTGACTAGCGGGCTTGCGACCCAGTACTTC.

CDR3 in amino acids: CASSYRQGTYEQYF. The CDR3 bases are TGTGCCAGCAGTTACCGACAGGGTACCTACGAGCAGTACTTC. The chain has TRBV6-5 and TRBJ2-7; TRBD1 aligns across 7 bases. In germline, CDR1 is MNHEY, CDR2 SVGAGI. With V trimmed by 2 bases and J by 2 bases, 3 bases remained unmatched. The CDR3 loop spans 14 amino acids.

The V gene is TRBV7-6, the J gene TRBJ2-1; the match to TRBD2 covers 9 bases. Looked up from germline, CDR1 is SGHVS and CDR2 is FNYEAQ. This CDR3 contains 15 residues. The V segment lost 5 bases and the J segment 9 bases; nucleotides outside the gene matches: 11. The CDR3: CASSLMAGGHAEQFF. The CDR3 DNA reads as TGTGCCAGCAGCCTAATGGCGGGGGGGCACGCTGAGCAGTTCTTC.

V is TRBV7-9 and J is TRBJ1-2, with 7 positions matching TRBD1. The CDR3 sequence is 14 residues long. V was pared by 6 bases and J by 5 bases, with 9 bases of the junction left unmatched. Germline loops: CDR1 SEHNR, CDR2 FQNEAQ (reference sequence). DNA of the CDR3: TGTGCCAGCAGTCCTAGGACAGGAAATTATGGCTACACCTTC. This codes for CASSPRTGNYGYTF.

The J gene is TRBJ2-3, the V gene TRBV6-5; 10 bases match TRBD1. Trimming cost V 2 bases and J 3 bases; bases outside gene matches: 2. CDR1 and CDR2 from the germline V gene are MNHEY and SVGAGI. This CDR3 is 15 amino acids long. The CDR3 nucleotides read TGTGCCAGCAGTTACCGGGACAGGGGAACAGATACGCAGTATTTT. This encodes CASSYRDRGTDTQYF.

J is TRBJ1-1 and V is TRBV29-1, with 8 bases aligning to TRBD1. V trimming: 5 bases; J trimming: 6 bases; junction bases outside the gene matches: 11. Per the germline V gene, CDR1 is SQVTM and CDR2 is ANQGSEA. This CDR3 is built from 14 residues. CDR3 amino acids: CSVCGTGYFAEAFF. For the CDR3, the DNA is TGCAGCGTTTGCGGGACAGGCTATTTTGCTGAAGCTTTCTTT.

This clone is a singleton in its sample. This chain joins TRBV18 and TRBJ2-5; TRBD2 agrees at 12 bases. V was pared by 4 bases and J by 1 base, with 7 bases of the junction left unmatched. The germline V gene has CDR1 KGHSH and CDR2 LQKENI. CDR3 size: 17 residues. Here the CDR3 DNA reads TGTGCCAGCTCACGACTTACTAGCGGGGGGATCCAAGAGACCCAGTACTTC. It codes for CASSRLTSGGIQETQYF.

The CDR3 here is CASRSGELAKNIQYF. The CDR3 DNA sequence: TGCGCCAGCAGGTCAGGGGAACTAGCCAAAAACATTCAGTACTTC. V gene TRBV4-1 combines with J gene TRBJ2-4; D is possibly TRBD1 (6 bases). The CDR3 totals 15 residues. V dropped 6 bases and J dropped 0 bases, with 12 bases sitting between them. Germline CDR1 MGHRA, CDR2 YSYEKL.

A single count supports this clone. The rearrangement links TRBV7-9 to TRBJ2-5, with 9 nucleotides matching TRBD1. The V and J ends lost 4 bases and 4 bases, in that order; junction bases with no gene match: 10. This CDR3 has 16 residues. Per germline, CDR1 SEHNR and CDR2 FQNEAQ (reference sequence). CDR3 amino acids: CASSYRRGQGRETQYF. Here the CDR3 DNA reads TGTGCCAGCAGCTACCGAAGGGGACAGGGAAGAGAGACCCAGTACTTC.

The rearrangement links TRBV14 to TRBJ1-1, with TRBD1 matching over 10 bases. J was trimmed by 3 bases and V by 6 bases; bases with no gene match: 10. The CDR3 has 16 residues. Germline loops: CDR1 SGHDN, CDR2 FVKESK. The CDR3 DNA sequence: TGTGCCAGCAGAAAGACAGGGGGCATAGGGGACACTGAAGCTTTCTTT. This encodes CASRKTGGIGDTEAFF. Filled out from reference TRBV14 and TRBJ1-1, the complete variable domain reads EAGVTQFPSHSVIEKGQTVTLRCDPISGHDNLYWYRRVMGKEIKFLLHFVKESKQDESGMPNNRFLAERTGGTYSTLKVQPAELEDSGVYFCASRKTGGIGDTEAFFGQGTRLTVV.

The chain recombines TRBV27 with TRBJ1-5, with a tentative D call TRBD1 (6 bases). V lost 2 bases to trimming and J lost 6 bases, with 11 bases between them. The CDR3 has 14 residues. The germline V gene encodes CDR1 MNHEY and CDR2 SMNVEV (reference sequence). The CDR3 DNA sequence: TGTGCCAGCAGTTTAGAGGGGGTGGGTCAGCCCCAGCATTTT. The encoded protein is CASSLEGVGQPQHF.

The chain carries TRBV7-9 and TRBJ2-1, with D possibly TRBD2 on 5 matching bases. The germline V gene has CDR1 SEHNR and CDR2 FQNEAQ (reference sequence). This CDR3 has 13 amino acids. Trimming pared 5 bases from V and 9 bases from J, leaving 14 bases between. In nucleotides, the CDR3 is TGTGCCAGCAGCCCGCCGAGGGCGGTTGAGCAGTTCTTC. It specifies CASSPPRAVEQFF. The whole variable domain, remainder taken from reference TRBV7-9 and TRBJ2-1, is DTGVSQNPRHKITKRGQNVTFRCDPISEHNRLYWYRQTLGQGPEFLTYFQNEAQLEKSRLLSDRFSAERPKGSFSTLEIQRTEQGDSAMYLCASSPPRAVEQFFGPGTRLTVL.

V usage is TRBV10-1 and J usage is TRBJ2-2, with TRBD1 matching over 8 bases. V lost 1 base to trimming and J lost 1 base; unmatched junction nucleotides: 2. The CDR3 consists of 16 residues. CDR1 WNHNN and CDR2 SYGVQD come from the germline V gene (reference sequence). DNA of the CDR3: TGCGCCAGCAGTGAGTTCGGGACAGGGAACACCGGGGAGCTGTTTTTT. Its translation is CASSEFGTGNTGELFF.

V and J are TRBV7-2 and TRBJ1-4, with D possibly being TRBD1 (5 bases). Germline loops: CDR1 SGHTA, CDR2 FQGNSA. The CDR3 runs to 13 residues. The V gene lost 5 bases and the J gene lost 8 bases, with 12 bases spanning the gap. This CDR3 is CASSLAAGEKLFF. The CDR3 DNA follows: TGTGCCAGCAGCCTCGCTGCAGGGGAAAAACTGTTTTTT.

The chain is built from TRBV7-9 and TRBJ2-1; 10 bases match TRBD2. V lost 5 bases to trimming and J lost 3 bases; unmatched junction nucleotides: 4. The CDR3 loop spans 15 amino acids. Germline V gives CDR1 SEHNR, CDR2 FQNEAQ (reference sequence). The CDR3 is CASSPGLAVYNEQFF. CDR3 in DNA: TGTGCCAGCAGCCCCGGACTAGCGGTCTACAATGAGCAGTTCTTC.

The count of this clone is one. The gene calls are TRBV10-3 and TRBJ2-2; perhaps TRBD2 as D (5 bases). CDR3 length: 14 amino acids. Germline V lookup: CDR1 ENHRY, CDR2 SYGVKD. V was shortened by 4 bases and J by 3 bases, with 9 bases between the two germline ends. The CDR3 coding sequence is TGTGCCATCAGTGTCATGAGGGACACCGGGGAGCTGTTTTTT. This gives the protein CAISVMRDTGELFF.

The gene calls are TRBV29-1 and TRBJ1-2, with TRBD1 matching over 7 bases. Losses at the gene ends were 5 bases for V and 3 bases for J; bases not matched to a gene: 12. Germline V gene data show CDR1 as SQVTM and CDR2 as ANQGSEA. The CDR3 is 15 amino acids. CDR3 nucleotides: TGCAGCGTTCTGAAACTAGACAGGGACTACTATGGCTACACCTTC. Translating gives CSVLKLDRDYYGYTF.

The rearrangement joins TRBV30 to TRBJ1-2, with D hard to call. There are 12 residues in the CDR3. V shed 0 bases and J shed 4 bases, with 6 bases lying between them. The germline gives CDR1 GTSNPN, CDR2 SVGIG (reference sequence). The CDR3 DNA reads as TGTGCCTGGAGTGTAAGCCCCTATGGCTACACCTTC. Protein sequence: CAWSVSPYGYTF.

The V gene is TRBV7-2, the J gene TRBJ2-7, with D perhaps TRBD1 (5 bases). Trimming pared 4 bases from V and 3 bases from J, leaving 10 bases between. Germline loops: CDR1 SGHTA, CDR2 FQGNSA. The CDR3 covers 13 residues. DNA for the CDR3: TGTGCCAGCAGCTCCAGGGTCGGCTACGAGCAGTACTTC. It translates to CASSSRVGYEQYF.

This rearrangement joins TRBV3-1 (or the pseudogene TRBV3-2) to TRBJ2-3, with TRBD2 as a possible D gene (6 bases). CDR1 is LGHDT and CDR2 is YNNKEL in the germline V gene (reference sequence). This CDR3 comprises 19 residues. Trimming cost V 3 bases and J 4 bases, with 26 bases left between them. CDR3 coding DNA: TGTGCCAGCAGCCAGAGGTGGCGTTTGGGGGGAAATGGGCCAGATACGCAGTATTTT. It is translated as CASSQRWRLGGNGPDTQYF.

There are a few counts of this clone. The rearrangement uses TRBV7-3 and TRBJ1-1, with D perhaps matching TRBD1 (5 bases). Germline CDR1 SGHTA, CDR2 FQGTGA. The CDR3 length is 14 residues. The germline V and J ends were trimmed by 4 bases and 0 bases, with 9 bases remaining between them. The CDR3 reads CASSYGGVNTEAFF. As DNA, the CDR3 is TGTGCCAGCAGCTATGGAGGGGTGAACACTGAAGCTTTCTTT.

The chain links TRBV9 to TRBJ1-2, with D possibly being TRBD1 (6 bases). Germline-derived CDR1 and CDR2 are SGDLS and YYNGEE. V lost 1 base and J 4 bases, leaving 26 bases between the germline ends. This CDR3 contains 19 residues. As DNA, the CDR3 is TGTGCCAGCAGCGTATCCACGGCTCGTTTCAGGGGTAGTTCCTATGGCTACACCTTC. The encoded protein is CASSVSTARFRGSSYGYTF.

Regarding this clone: One junction end does not reproduce the germline sequence, and a read error may be involved. This chain connects TRBV2 to TRBJ2-1; TRBD2 matches at 8 bases. CDR3 length: 12 residues. Germline lookup yields CDR1 SNHLY and CDR2 FYNNEI. CDR3: CASSVGDPRGVF. The CDR3 region has the DNA TGTGCCAGCAGTGTGGGTGACCCGCGGGGGGTCTTC.

V is TRBV18 and J is TRBJ1-6; the D gene is possibly TRBD1 (6 bases). CDR1 is KGHSH and CDR2 is LQKENI in the germline V gene. This CDR3 contains 15 residues. Trimming shortened V by 3 bases and J by 4 bases, and 10 bases separated the two germline ends. This CDR3 reads CASSPTGQYNSPLHF. The CDR3 DNA sequence: TGTGCCAGCTCACCCACCGGACAGTATAATTCACCCCTCCACTTT.

The CDR3 spells CASSQGQGRGNTEAFF. Here the CDR3 DNA reads TGCGCCAGCAGCCAAGGACAGGGGCGAGGGAACACTGAAGCTTTCTTT. The chain combines TRBV4-1 with TRBJ1-1; TRBD1 agrees at 8 bases. CDR1 MGHRA and CDR2 YSYEKL come from the germline V gene. V was pared by 1 base and J by 1 base, with 5 bases of the junction left unmatched. The CDR3 consists of 16 residues.